This is a list of T cell receptor beta chains from one sample in a study of resident and recirculating memory T cells in vitiligo. Clones were read by immunoSEQ multiplex PCR, and TCRdb kept only the in-frame ones, dropping some. This sample has 72,000 or so clones; about 91% occur once, and the top ten carry about 5.5%. Sequencing was done on a sample of blood. Receptors were obtained from a male donor with vitiligo. Both conserved end residues are part of each CDR3. A D gene is named only where the DNA matches it firmly. Size is omitted from some rows. Given values are once, few, many or a class for expanded clones.

clone_size,v_call,d_call,j_call,cdr3_aa,cdr3_nt
NA,TRBV11-3,TRBD2,TRBJ2-7,CASSPSGYEQYF,TGTGCCAGCAGCCCTAGCGGCTACGAGCAGTACTTC
NA,TRBV13,NA,TRBJ1-1,CASSFTLLRDTEAFF,TGTGCCAGCAGCTTCACCCTGTTACGGGACACTGAAGCTTTCTTT
NA,TRBV19,TRBD2,TRBJ2-1,CASSRTSSYNEQFF,TGTGCCAGTAGCAGGACTAGCAGCTACAATGAGCAGTTCTTC
NA,TRBV6-5,NA,TRBJ2-6,CASSPQGSGANVLTF,TGTGCCAGCAGTCCCCAGGGATCTGGGGCCAACGTCCTGACTTTC
NA,TRBV6-4,TRBD2,TRBJ2-5,CARDSTSSRETQYF,TGTGCCAGGGATTCGACTAGCAGCCGGGAGACCCAGTACTTC
NA,TRBV4-1,NA,TRBJ2-5,CASSQDFEGPRGTQYF,TGCGCCAGCAGCCAAGATTTTGAGGGCCCCCGGGGGACCCAGTACTTC
NA,TRBV28,TRBD2,TRBJ2-2,CASSNPPGGVGELFF,TGTGCCAGCAGTAACCCCCCTGGGGGGGTCGGGGAGCTGTTTTTT
few,TRBV28,TRBD2,TRBJ2-3,CASSLAGETQQYF,TGTGCCAGCTCCCTAGCGGGAGAGACACAACAGTATTTT
NA,TRBV28,TRBD2,TRBJ2-1,CASTLPGGVRDEQFF,TGTGCCAGTACGCTCCCGGGAGGGGTTCGAGATGAGCAGTTCTTC
NA,TRBV11-3,TRBD1,TRBJ2-7,CASSARGLDSYEQYF,TGTGCCAGCAGCGCCAGGGGGCTTGACTCCTACGAGCAGTACTTC